This T cell receptor beta chain came from a study of T cells in localized non-small cell lung cancer. As concerns this clone: What it binds is unknown.

The CDR3 is 13 amino acids. Germline CDR1 reads MNHEY; CDR2 reads SVGAGI. Trimming took off 4 bases at V and 0 bases at J, with 5 bases between the two ends. Study-wide findings and caveats: Adjacent lung held a median 57 of the top 100 tumor clones. There was an association of higher blood T cell density with longer overall survival. Uninvolved adjacent lung showed peak T cell clonality, exceeding tumor. Because researchers sequenced only one region of the tumor, heterogeneity is still possible.

Sequencing used immunoSEQ multiplex PCR; TCRdb keeps in-frame clones, though not all of them. The sample consists of 11,000 or so clones, about 85% of them appearing once. This sample comprised peripheral blood, obtained before any cancer treatment. The receptor was derived from a male donor older than 55 with stage I lung adenocarcinoma. The chain has TRBV6-5 and TRBJ2-3; D is undetermined. The CDR3 DNA reads as TGTGCCAGCAGTTTGACTAGCACAGATACGCAGTATTTT. Its translation is CASSLTSTDTQYF.